This TCR beta chain was profiled in a study of shared T cell receptors in the human thymus. Germline CDR1 is SGHTA and CDR2 is FQGNSA. The CDR3 spans 14 residues. V was pared by 5 bases and J by 2 bases, with 12 bases between. The method was immunoSEQ multiplex PCR; TCRdb's version includes in-frame clones alone and lacks a portion of them. The sample carries hundreds of thousands of clones, about 87% recorded once. These data are also associated with another study on human thymus T cells.

The sample was thymocytes. This clonotype originated in a boy younger than two with a congenital heart defect. The chain recombines TRBV7-2 with TRBJ1-2; D gene ambiguous. The CDR3 region has the DNA TGTGCCAGCAGCCCAGTGGAGACGAACTATGGCTACACCTTC. Amino acid sequence: CASSPVETNYGYTF.